These 21 T cell receptor beta chains were all obtained from the same sample, sequenced in a study of PD-1 blockade in mismatch repair-deficient tumors. Clones were read by immunoSEQ multiplex PCR, and TCRdb kept only the in-frame ones, dropping some. The sample consists of 100,000 to 150,000 clones, roughly 86% of them appearing once. The material sequenced was peripheral blood, taken 44 weeks after starting pembrolizumab. The source of these receptors is an adult with mismatch repair-deficient cancer.

This chain connects TRBV27 to TRBJ2-5, with 8 bases fitting TRBD1. V dropped 8 bases and J dropped 2; count of bases not matched to a gene: 10. CDR1 is MNHEY and CDR2 is SMNVEV in the germline V gene (reference sequence). The CDR3 runs to 15 residues. The CDR3 DNA is TGTGCCAGCTGGCGTCAGGGGGCCGGGCAAGAGACCCAGTACTTC. The encoded protein is CASWRQGAGQETQYF.

The CDR3 region has the DNA TGCGCCAGCAGCCAAGAGACAGGATCCACTTCGGATACGCAGTATTTT. It is translated as CASSQETGSTSDTQYF. The rearrangement joins TRBV4-3 to TRBJ2-3; D is possibly TRBD1 (6 bases). CDR1 and CDR2 from the germline V gene are LGHNA and YSLEER. The length of the CDR3 is 16 residues. Trimming took 0 bases from V and 6 from J, leaving 16 bases between them.

The rearrangement links TRBV6-6 to TRBJ2-1; D remains unclear. V lost 6 bases, J lost 9 bases, and 9 bases lay in between. Germline V gene lookup returns CDR1 MNHNY and CDR2 SVGAGI (reference sequence). The CDR3 covers 11 residues. The CDR3 spells CASSSTGEQFF. CDR3 coding DNA: TGTGCCAGCAGCTCTACCGGTGAGCAGTTCTTC.

The chain recombines TRBV2 with TRBJ1-1; D is unresolved. V shed 1 base and J shed 4 bases, with 16 bases lying between them. In germline, CDR1 is SNHLY, CDR2 FYNNEI. This CDR3 is built from 16 residues. The CDR3, as DNA: TGTGCCAGCAGTGAAGTACTTCGAGGGTGGGGCACTGAAGCTTTCTTT. Its translation is CASSEVLRGWGTEAFF. Filled out from reference TRBV2 and TRBJ1-1, the complete variable domain reads EPEVTQTPSHQVTQMGQEVILRCVPISNHLYFYWYRQILGQKVEFLVSFYNNEISEKSEIFDDQFSVERPDGSNFTLKIRSTKLEDSAMYFCASSEVLRGWGTEAFFGQGTRLTVV.

The chain has TRBV29-1 and TRBJ1-1; D might be TRBD1 (5 bases). The V gene's germline CDR1 is SQVTM and CDR2 ANQGSEA. V lost 8 bases to trimming and J lost 0 bases, with 13 bases between them. The length of the CDR3 is 13 residues. The CDR3 nucleotides read TGCAGCTCTCCCGGGACGGTGAACACTGAAGCTTTCTTT. Translation: CSSPGTVNTEAFF.

The V gene is TRBV7-9, the J gene TRBJ1-2, with a tentative D call TRBD1 (5 bases). Between the trimmed V and J ends, which lost 6 bases and 6 bases, there was a span of 17 bases. From germline, CDR1 is SEHNR and CDR2 FQNEAQ (reference sequence). The CDR3 sequence is 14 residues long. The chain's CDR3 is CASRPGGEGHGYTF. CDR3 nucleotides: TGTGCCAGCAGACCGGGGGGGGAAGGTCATGGCTACACCTTC.

This chain links TRBV7-2 with TRBJ1-1; 7 positions match TRBD1. CDR1 is SGHTA and CDR2 is FQGNSA in the germline V gene. V was pared by 7 bases and J by 0 bases, with 8 bases of the junction left unmatched. The CDR3 consists of 15 residues. CDR3 bases: TGTGCCAGCACCCTTAGGGGGCAGATGAACACTGAAGCTTTCTTT. Amino acid sequence: CASTLRGQMNTEAFF. The entire variable domain, with the rest obtained from reference TRBV7-2 and TRBJ1-1, is as follows: GAGVSQSPSNKVTEKGKDVELRCDPISGHTALYWYRQSLGQGLEFLIYFQGNSAPDKSGLPSDRFSAERTGGSVSTLTIQRTQQEDSAVYLCASTLRGQMNTEAFFGQGTRLTVV.

This sequence joins TRBV7-9 and TRBJ2-5; no clear D. Trimming took off 8 bases at V and 0 bases at J, with 10 bases between the two ends. This CDR3 comprises 13 residues. CDR1 is SEHNR and CDR2 is FQNEAQ in the germline V gene (reference sequence). The CDR3: CASQYRNQETQYF. The CDR3 nucleotides read TGTGCCAGCCAATACAGAAACCAAGAGACCCAGTACTTC. The full variable domain, with the rest looked up from reference TRBV7-9 and TRBJ2-5, is DTGVSQNPRHKITKRGQNVTFRCDPISEHNRLYWYRQTLGQGPEFLTYFQNEAQLEKSRLLSDRFSAERPKGSFSTLEIQRTEQGDSAMYLCASQYRNQETQYFGPGTRLLVL.

The rearrangement uses TRBV5-6 and TRBJ2-1; 7 nucleotides agree with TRBD2. Trimming removed 1 base from V and 9 bases from J; junction bases left unmatched: 4. Per germline, CDR1 SGHDT and CDR2 YYEEEE. This CDR3 region has 13 residues. The CDR3 region is CASSLTWGGEQFF. In DNA form, the CDR3 reads TGTGCCAGCAGCTTGACATGGGGGGGTGAGCAGTTCTTC.

The chain links TRBV4-1 to TRBJ2-1, with 11 bases fitting TRBD2. The CDR3 covers 15 residues. Germline V gene data show CDR1 as MGHRA and CDR2 as YSYEKL. The V segment lost 4 bases and the J segment 7 bases; nucleotides outside the gene matches: 6. The CDR3, as DNA: TGCGCCAGCAGCCTACTAGCGGGAGTTGTGAATGAGCAGTTCTTC. Amino acid sequence: CASSLLAGVVNEQFF.

This clone was counted a few times. The genes are TRBV5-1 and TRBJ2-7, with D perhaps TRBD1 (6 bases). With 4 bases removed from V and 2 bases from J, the gap between germline ends came to 16 bases. Germline lookup yields CDR1 SGHRS and CDR2 YFSETQ. The CDR3 covers 15 residues. The chain's CDR3 is CASSLHGDTAYEQYF. In nucleotides, the CDR3 is TGCGCCAGCAGCCTACACGGGGACACTGCCTACGAGCAGTACTTC.

This sequence joins TRBV27 and TRBJ2-7; D assignment may be TRBD1 or TRBD2 (5 bases each). CDR3 length: 13 amino acids. Trimming pared 9 bases from V and 3 bases from J, leaving 15 bases between. Germline assignment: CDR1 MNHEY and CDR2 SMNVEV (reference sequence). CDR3 DNA sequence: TGTGCCAGTAGCCGGGGCTCGAACTACGAGCAGTACTTC. Encoded protein: CASSRGSNYEQYF.

This chain connects TRBV15 to TRBJ1-5; 10 nucleotides agree with TRBD1. Germline CDR1 and CDR2: LNHNV and YYDKDF (reference sequence). The CDR3 runs to 16 residues. Losses at the gene ends were 11 bases for V and 1 base for J; bases not matched to a gene: 11. CDR3: CAAGQGGVGSNQPQHF. DNA of the CDR3: TGTGCCGCCGGACAGGGGGGAGTGGGGAGCAATCAGCCCCAGCATTTT.

This clone has a handful of counts. The V gene is TRBV2, the J gene TRBJ2-5; possibly TRBD2 for D (6 bases). The CDR3 is 11 residues long. Germline loops: CDR1 SNHLY, CDR2 FYNNEI. V lost 11 bases, J lost 5 bases, and 12 bases lay in between. CDR3 coding DNA: TGTGCCGGGTCTAGCGTGGAGACCCAGTACTTC. Translation: CAGSSVETQYF.

The rearrangement uses TRBV7-2 and TRBJ2-7; 7 bases fit TRBD2. Per the germline V gene, CDR1 is SGHTA and CDR2 is FQGNSA. With 1 base clipped from V and 1 base from J, the junction kept 4 bases outside the gene matches. The CDR3 totals 15 residues. DNA for the CDR3: TGTGCCAGCAGCTTAGTACCTAGCGGATCCTACGAGCAGTACTTC. Protein sequence: CASSLVPSGSYEQYF.

The J gene is TRBJ2-1, the V gene TRBV5-1, with 8 bases lining up with TRBD2. CDR3 length: 16 amino acids. V lost 4 bases, J lost 4 bases, and 10 bases stayed unmatched. CDR1 is SGHRS, CDR2 YFSETQ, per germline. This CDR3 reads CASSAESSGRYNEQFF. The CDR3 bases are TGCGCCAGCAGCGCGGAATCCAGCGGGAGATACAATGAGCAGTTCTTC.

This clone has only one observation. V usage is TRBV28 and J usage is TRBJ2-7; 8 positions agree with TRBD2. The V and J ends lost 4 bases and 6 bases, in that order; junction bases with no gene match: 11. The CDR3 has 15 amino acids. Looked up from germline, CDR1 is MDHEN and CDR2 is SYDVKM. CDR3 protein: CASSSPGLGVAEQYF. In DNA form, the CDR3 reads TGTGCCAGCAGTTCACCGGGACTAGGGGTTGCCGAGCAGTACTTC.

This clone was recorded a few times. The CDR3: CASSPDRGPYEQYF. CDR3 coding DNA: TGTGCCAGTAGTCCTGACAGGGGTCCCTACGAGCAGTACTTC. V usage is TRBV19 and J usage is TRBJ2-7; the match to TRBD1 covers 8 bases. The V gene's germline CDR1 is LNHDA and CDR2 SQIVND (reference sequence). J was trimmed by 2 bases and V by 5 bases; bases with no gene match: 5. The CDR3 extends over 14 amino acids. Complete variable domain (other parts from reference TRBV19 and TRBJ2-7): DGGITQSPKYLFRKEGQNVTLSCEQNLNHDAMYWYRQDPGQGLRLIYYSQIVNDFQKGDIAEGYSVSREKKESFPLTVTSAQKNPTAFYLCASSPDRGPYEQYFGPGTRLTVT.

The chain has TRBV13 and TRBJ2-5; 9 bases are a match to TRBD2. Germline V gene lookup returns CDR1 PRHDT and CDR2 FYEKMQ (reference sequence). The CDR3 totals 16 residues. V dropped 1 base and J dropped 5; count of bases not matched to a gene: 8. The CDR3 loop is CASSLVDSGSNETQYF. CDR3 DNA: TGTGCCAGCAGCTTAGTGGATAGCGGGAGCAATGAGACCCAGTACTTC.

The V call is TRBV7-9, the J call TRBJ2-7; 10 bases are a match to TRBD1. There are 17 residues in the CDR3. The V gene's germline CDR1 is SEHNR and CDR2 FQNEAQ (reference sequence). After removal of 5 bases from V and 2 bases from J, the junction contained 12 bases not matched to a gene. DNA of the CDR3: TGTGCCAGCAGCCATCCCATGACAGGGGGCGCCGCCTACGAGCAGTACTTC. Its translation: CASSHPMTGGAAYEQYF.

The chain is built from TRBV15 and TRBJ1-1; D is unclear. This CDR3 has 13 residues. Trimming took 1 base from V and 5 from J, leaving 8 bases between them. Germline assignment: CDR1 LNHNV and CDR2 YYDKDF (reference sequence). This CDR3 reads CATSRGLETEAFF. As DNA, the CDR3 is TGTGCCACCAGCAGAGGCCTAGAGACTGAAGCTTTCTTT.